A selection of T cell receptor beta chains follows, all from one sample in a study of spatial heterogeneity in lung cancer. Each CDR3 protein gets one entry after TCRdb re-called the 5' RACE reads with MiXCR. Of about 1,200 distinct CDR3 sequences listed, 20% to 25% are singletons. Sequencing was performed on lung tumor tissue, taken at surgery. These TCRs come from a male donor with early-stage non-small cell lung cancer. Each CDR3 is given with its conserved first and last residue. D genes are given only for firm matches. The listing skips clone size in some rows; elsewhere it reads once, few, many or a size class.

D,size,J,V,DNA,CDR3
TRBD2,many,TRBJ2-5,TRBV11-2,TGTGCCAGCAGGTCGAACAGAGGAGCGGGGGAGACCCAGTACTTC,CASRSNRGAGETQYF
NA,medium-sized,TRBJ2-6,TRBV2,TGTGCCAGCAGAACAGCCTCCGCCGGGGCCAACGTCCTGACTTTC,CASRTASAGANVLTF
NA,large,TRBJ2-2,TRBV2,TGTGCCAGCAGTGAAGCGGGCAGGGGAGGCGGGGAGCTGTTTTTT,CASSEAGRGGGELFF
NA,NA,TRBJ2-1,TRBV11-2,TGTGCCAGCAGACAAAGGGCGGGTTCCTCCTACAATGAGCAGTTCTTC,CASRQRAGSSYNEQFF
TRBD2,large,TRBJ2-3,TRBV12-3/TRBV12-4,TGTGCCAGCAGTCTAGCGGGAGTTGGAGATACGCAGTATTTT,CASSLAGVGDTQYF
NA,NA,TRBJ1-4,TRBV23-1,TGCGCCAGCAGTTTTCAGGGTGATCAGGAAAAACTGTTTTTT,CASSFQGDQEKLFF
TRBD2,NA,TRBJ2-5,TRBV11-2,TGTGCCAGCAGCTTACTAGCGGGAACCCAAGAGACCCAGTACTTC,CASSLLAGTQETQYF
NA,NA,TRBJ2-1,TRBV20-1,TGCAGTGCAAGAAGCAGAATCCAGACCTACAATGAGCAGTTCTTC,CSARSRIQTYNEQFF
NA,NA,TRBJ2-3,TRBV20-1,TGCAGTGCCCCCCCGGCAGGGGTGTATAGAGATACGCAGTATTTT,CSAPPAGVYRDTQYF
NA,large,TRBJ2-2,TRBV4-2,TGTGCCAGCAGCAGAGGGGGTGTGGCCGGGGAGCTGTTTTTT,CASSRGGVAGELFF
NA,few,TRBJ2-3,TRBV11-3,TGTGCCAGCAGCTTAGGTCAGACCACAGATACGCAGTATTTT,CASSLGQTTDTQYF
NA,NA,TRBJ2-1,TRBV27,TGTGCCAGCGGACTCGAGCGGCCCTACAATGAGCAGTTCTTC,CASGLERPYNEQFF
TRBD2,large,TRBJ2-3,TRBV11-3,TGTGCCAGCAGCTTAGGGACTAGCGGCACAGATACGCAGTATTTT,CASSLGTSGTDTQYF
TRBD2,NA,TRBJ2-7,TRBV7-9,TGTGCCAGCAGCCGTAGCGGGAACCACTACGAGCAGTACTTC,CASSRSGNHYEQYF
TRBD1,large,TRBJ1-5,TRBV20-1,TGCAGTGCTGGGACAGGGAGTGGTAGCAATCAGCCCCAGCATTTT,CSAGTGSGSNQPQHF
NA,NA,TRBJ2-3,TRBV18,TGTGCCAGCTCACCCCGAGGGCCCCCTGATACGCAGTATTTT,CASSPRGPPDTQYF
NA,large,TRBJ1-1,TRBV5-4,TGTGCCAGCAGCTTAGAAGGGTTGGGTGAAGCTTTCTTT,CASSLEGLGEAFF
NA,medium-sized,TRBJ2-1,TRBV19,TGTGCCAGTAGGGAAAACGCGGGAAGATACAATGAGCAGTTCTTC,CASRENAGRYNEQFF
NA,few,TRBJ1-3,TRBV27,TGTGCCAGCGGTCCACCACCGAGCTCTGGAAACACCATATATTTT,CASGPPPSSGNTIYF
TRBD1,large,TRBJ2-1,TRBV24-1,TGTGCCACCAGTGATTTGGGACAGGGGACCTACAATGAGCAGTTCTTC,CATSDLGQGTYNEQFF
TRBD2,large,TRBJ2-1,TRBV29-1,TGCAGCACTGAGTCGGGACTAGCGATAGATGAGCAGTTCTTC,CSTESGLAIDEQFF
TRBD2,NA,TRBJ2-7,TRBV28,TGTGCCAGCAGATCCGGAGGACTAGCGGGAAGCTCAGCTTACGAGCAGTACTTC,CASRSGGLAGSSAYEQYF
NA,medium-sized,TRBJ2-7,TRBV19,TGTGCCAGTAGTAGTCAGCATTGGTACGAGCAGTACTTC,CASSSQHWYEQYF
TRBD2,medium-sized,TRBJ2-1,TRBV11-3,TGTGCCAGCAGCTTAGAAGGAACGCGGGAGGGCCCCTCCTACAATGAGCAGTTCTTC,CASSLEGTREGPSYNEQFF
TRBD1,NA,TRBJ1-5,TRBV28,TGTGCCAGCAGTACGAGGGACAGGAATGATCAGCCCCAGCATTTT,CASSTRDRNDQPQHF
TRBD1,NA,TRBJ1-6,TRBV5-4,TGTGCCAGCAGCTCCGGACAGGGGGGGAATTCACCCCTCCACTTT,CASSSGQGGNSPLHF